This T cell receptor (beta chain) emerged from a study of radiation and T cells in renal cell carcinoma. Study outcomes and limitations: Compared with controls, irradiated tumors showed greater TCR clonality. Compared with controls, irradiated tumors had more, larger dominant CDR3 motifs.

Indicated treatment: treatment-naive control, cytoreductive nephrectomy. The table came from immunoSEQ multiplex PCR; TCRdb's copy has only in-frame clones and leaves some out. The sample shows 25,000 or so clones, approximately 54% of them seen only once. On this clone itself: Its antigen is unknown.

This clonotype was obtained from a human donor with renal cell carcinoma. Source: tumor tissue, taken from a patient whose treatment was nephrectomy without radiotherapy.

The CDR3 DNA reads TGTGCCAGCAGCCCACCACTGGGGCGCCCGGACACTGAAGCTTTCTTT. Its protein is CASSPPLGRPDTEAFF. This chain uses TRBV5-5 with TRBJ1-1; perhaps TRBD1 as D (5 bases). Trimming removed 4 bases from V and 3 bases from J, with 19 bases in between. Germline CDR1 reads SGHKS; CDR2 reads YYEKEE (reference sequence). The CDR3 is made up of 16 amino acids.